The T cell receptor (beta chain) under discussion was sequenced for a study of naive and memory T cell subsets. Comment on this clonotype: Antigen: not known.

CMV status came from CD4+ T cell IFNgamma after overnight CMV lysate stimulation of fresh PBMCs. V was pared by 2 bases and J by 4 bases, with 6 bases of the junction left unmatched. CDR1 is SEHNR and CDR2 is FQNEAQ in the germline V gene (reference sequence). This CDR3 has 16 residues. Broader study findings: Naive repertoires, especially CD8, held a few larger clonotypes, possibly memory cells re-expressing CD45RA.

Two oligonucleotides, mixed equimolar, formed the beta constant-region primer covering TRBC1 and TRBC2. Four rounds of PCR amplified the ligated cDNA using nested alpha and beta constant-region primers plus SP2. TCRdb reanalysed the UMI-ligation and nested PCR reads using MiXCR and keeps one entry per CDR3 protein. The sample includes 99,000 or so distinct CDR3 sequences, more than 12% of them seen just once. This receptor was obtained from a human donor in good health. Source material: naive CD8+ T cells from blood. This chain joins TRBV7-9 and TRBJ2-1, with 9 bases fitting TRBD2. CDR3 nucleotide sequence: TGTGCCAGCAGCTTAAGTAGCCTAGCGGGGTACAATGAGCAGTTCTTC. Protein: CASSLSSLAGYNEQFF.